Each of the 27 T cell receptor beta chains below was sequenced from the same sample in a study of PD-L1 blockade in urothelial cancer. Measured with immunoSEQ multiplex PCR; TCRdb has only the in-frame clones, and not every one. Among 45,000 to 60,000 clones listed, more than 75% were seen once. Sample time point: pretreatment peripheral blood. Sequences were derived from PBMCs, sampled around atezolizumab (anti-PD-L1) treatment. The receptors derive from a man between 50 and 59 years old with urothelial cancer.

CDR3 sequence reads: CASSLGGTSDYNEQFF. CDR3 nucleotides: TGTGCCAGCAGCTTGGGGGGGACTAGCGACTACAATGAGCAGTTCTTC. The chain recombines TRBV5-5 with TRBJ2-1; 10 positions match TRBD2. The CDR3 sequence is 16 residues long. CDR1 and CDR2 from the germline V gene are SGHKS and YYEKEE (reference sequence). Trimming cost V 0 bases and J 3 bases; bases outside gene matches: 3. Complete variable domain (other parts from reference TRBV5-5 and TRBJ2-1): DAGVTQSPTHLIKTRGQQVTLRCSPISGHKSVSWYQQVLGQGPQFIFQYYEKEERGRGNFPDRFSARQFPNYSSELNVNALLLGDSALYLCASSLGGTSDYNEQFFGPGTRLTVL.

This clone was observed a handful of times. The chain has TRBV18 and TRBJ1-5; unclear D gene. The germline V gene has CDR1 KGHSH and CDR2 LQKENI. The CDR3 extends over 13 amino acids. Trimming removed 3 bases at V and 4 bases at J, with 7 bases between. This chain's CDR3 is CASSPAGNQPQHF. In DNA, the CDR3 is TGTGCCAGCTCACCGGCGGGTAATCAGCCCCAGCATTTT.

V and J are TRBV13 and TRBJ2-3, with 13 bases fitting TRBD2. The trim removed 4 bases at V and 3 bases at J, leaving 1 base unmatched. This CDR3 is built from 15 residues. Germline values: CDR1 PRHDT, CDR2 FYEKMQ (reference sequence). In DNA, the CDR3 is TGTGCCAGCAGCTCGACTAGCGGGGGGACAGATACGCAGTATTTT. Translated, it gives CASSSTSGGTDTQYF.

The V gene is TRBV2, the J gene TRBJ2-2, with D tentatively TRBD1 (6 bases). The V and J ends lost 6 bases and 8 bases respectively, with 13 bases between them. Germline V lookup: CDR1 SNHLY, CDR2 FYNNEI. The CDR3 is 13 amino acids. The CDR3 reads CASRQTGYGELFF. Written as DNA, the CDR3 is TGTGCCAGCAGGCAAACAGGGTATGGGGAGCTGTTTTTT.

The chain links TRBV28 to TRBJ1-2; weak D call: TRBD1 (5 bases). CDR3 size: 13 residues. Trimming left V 6 bases short and J 5 bases short, with 13 bases between. From germline, CDR1 is MDHEN and CDR2 SYDVKM. The CDR3 reads CASSEGRGYGYTF. The CDR3 DNA follows: TGTGCCAGCAGCGAGGGGAGGGGATATGGCTACACCTTC.

This clone was found a few times. The V call is TRBV6-5, the J call TRBJ2-1; no reliable D call. CDR1 is MNHEY and CDR2 is SVGAGI in the germline V gene. This CDR3 is built from 13 residues. Deletions cut 2 bases from V and 9 bases from J, with 11 bases between. The CDR3 protein is CASSYTRSGEQFF. For the CDR3, the DNA is TGTGCCAGCAGTTACACCCGGAGTGGTGAGCAGTTCTTC.

This chain connects TRBV4-1 to TRBJ2-3; 7 bases agree with TRBD2. V lost 0 bases and J lost 2; bases outside the gene matches: 8. Germline values: CDR1 MGHRA, CDR2 YSYEKL. The CDR3 spans 17 residues. The CDR3 region is CASSQEMWGGDTDTQYF. The CDR3 region has the DNA TGCGCCAGCAGCCAAGAAATGTGGGGAGGGGACACAGATACGCAGTATTTT.

The chain links TRBV27 to TRBJ1-6; D may be TRBD1 (5 bases). The CDR3 has 15 amino acids. Deletions cut 6 bases from V and 0 bases from J, with 9 bases between. Germline V gene sequence: CDR1 MNHEY, CDR2 SMNVEV (reference sequence). The CDR3 DNA reads as TGTGCCAGCAGGGGGCTGGGCTCCTATAATTCACCCCTCCACTTT. Amino acids: CASRGLGSYNSPLHF.

The chain uses TRBV18 and TRBJ1-2, with 7 nucleotides matching TRBD1. Germline loops: CDR1 KGHSH, CDR2 LQKENI. Trimming took 6 bases from V and 4 from J; bases not matched to a gene: 11. CDR3 length: 15 amino acids. The CDR3 reads CASSPSGQIGYGYTF. The DNA of the CDR3 is TGTGCCAGCTCGCCTTCGGGACAGATCGGCTATGGCTACACCTTC.

In this sample, this clone turned up once. The V gene is TRBV29-1, the J gene TRBJ2-3; maybe TRBD1 (8 bases). V dropped 8 bases and J dropped 3 bases, with 15 bases sitting between them. This CDR3 is 13 amino acids long. Germline lookup yields CDR1 SQVTM and CDR2 ANQGSEA. The CDR3 nucleotides are TGCAGCCTAGCGGACAGGGCTACAGATACGCAGTATTTT. Protein sequence: CSLADRATDTQYF.

In nucleotides, the CDR3 is TGCGCCAGCACGGCGGGAGTCGGCTACAATGAGCAGTTCTTC. Protein product: CASTAGVGYNEQFF. The V and J genes are TRBV10-2 and TRBJ2-1, with 7 positions matching TRBD2. Unmatched junction bases numbered 6, after V lost 7 bases and J lost 3 bases. In germline, CDR1 is WSHSY, CDR2 SAAADI. The CDR3 length is 14 residues.

The chain uses TRBV6-5 and TRBJ1-4, with 7 bases that match TRBD1. The CDR3 runs to 15 residues. Germline assignment: CDR1 MNHEY and CDR2 SVGAGI. V trimming: 4 bases; J trimming: 5 bases; junction bases outside the gene matches: 7. CDR3 sequence (DNA): TGTGCCAGCAGTTTTGGGACAGTCAAGAATGAAAAACTGTTTTTT. Translation gives CASSFGTVKNEKLFF.

This chain links TRBV6-6 with TRBJ2-4; 9 nucleotides align to TRBD1. The length of the CDR3 is 14 residues. The V and J ends lost 5 bases and 7 bases, in that order; junction bases with no gene match: 6. The germline gives CDR1 MNHNY, CDR2 SVGAGI (reference sequence). This CDR3 reads CASSPRDRDNIQYF. CDR3 in DNA: TGTGCCAGCAGTCCCCGGGACAGGGACAACATTCAGTACTTC.

The chain links TRBV5-1 to TRBJ1-1; maybe TRBD1 (5 bases). Germline lookup yields CDR1 SGHRS and CDR2 YFSETQ. This CDR3 spans 12 amino acids. Trimming took off 0 bases at V and 7 bases at J, with 7 bases between the two ends. CDR3 sequence (DNA): TGCGCCAGCAGCTTGGCGCAGGGTGAAGCTTTCTTT. Amino acids: CASSLAQGEAFF.

The table lists this clone with a few counts. The rearrangement joins TRBV5-1 to TRBJ2-7; tentative D call: TRBD2 (6 bases). Germline assignment: CDR1 SGHRS and CDR2 YFSETQ. CDR3 length: 14 amino acids. The V and J ends lost 5 bases and 1 base respectively, with 13 bases between them. CDR3 in DNA: TGCGCCAGCAGACCGACTAGTCAGTCCTACGAGCAGTACTTC. Translating gives CASRPTSQSYEQYF.

This clone was detected only a few times. The junction does not match germline at one end; this may be a read error. The chain recombines TRBV5-1 with TRBJ1-5; D ambiguous. From germline, CDR1 is SGHRS and CDR2 YFSETQ. The CDR3 has 14 residues. The chain's CDR3 is CASSLGGYNEPQHF. CDR3 in DNA: TGCGCCAGCAGCTTGGGCGGGTACAATGAGCCCCAGCATTTT. Supplemented by reference TRBV5-1 and TRBJ1-5, the full variable domain reads KAGVTQTPRYLIKTRGQQVTLSCSPISGHRSVSWYQQTPGQGLQFLFEYFSETQRNKGNFPGRFSGRQFSNSRSEMNVSTLELGDSALYLCASSLGGYNEPQHFGDGTRLSIL.

The genes are TRBV4-1 and TRBJ2-1, with 13 bases aligning to TRBD2. V was clipped by 4 bases and J by 12 bases; unmatched bases: 12. CDR1 and CDR2 (germline): MGHRA, YSYEKL. The length of the CDR3 is 16 residues. CDR3 in amino acids: CASSLGTSGALTGQFF. The CDR3 region has the DNA TGCGCCAGCAGCCTGGGGACTAGCGGGGCCCTAACCGGGCAGTTCTTC.

V gene TRBV7-6 combines with J gene TRBJ2-2; D is undetermined. Germline V gives CDR1 SGHVS, CDR2 FNYEAQ. The V end lost 2 bases, the J end lost 3 bases, and 4 bases lay between the germline ends. The CDR3 length is 13 residues. The CDR3 protein is CASSLSYTGELFF. The DNA of the CDR3 is TGTGCCAGCAGCTTATCGTACACCGGGGAGCTGTTTTTT.

This clone was seen once. The genes are TRBV6-1 and TRBJ2-5; D uncertain. Germline V gene sequence: CDR1 MNHNS, CDR2 SASEGT. V was pared by 8 bases and J by 6 bases, with 16 bases between. The CDR3 contains 13 residues. DNA of the CDR3: TGTGCCAGCGAGCAAGACTTGATGAAGACCCAGTACTTC. The encoded protein is CASEQDLMKTQYF.

The chain combines TRBV7-8 with TRBJ1-1; no clear D gene. With 4 bases removed from V and 0 bases from J, the gap between germline ends came to 9 bases. Germline lookup yields CDR1 SGHVS and CDR2 FQNEAQ. The CDR3 contains 14 residues. CDR3 in amino acids: CASSSQYMNTEAFF. As DNA, the CDR3 is TGTGCCAGCAGCTCCCAGTACATGAACACTGAAGCTTTCTTT.

The J gene is TRBJ1-2, the V gene TRBV7-9; possible D gene TRBD1, 5 bases. The length of the CDR3 is 16 residues. Germline CDR1 is SEHNR and CDR2 is FQNEAQ (reference sequence). V lost 1 base and J 4 bases, leaving 16 bases between the germline ends. The DNA for the CDR3 is TGTGCCAGCAGCTTAGTGGGAGGCAGGGTGCCCTATGGCTACACCTTC. This gives the protein CASSLVGGRVPYGYTF.

This chain joins TRBV25-1 and TRBJ2-7; the match to TRBD1 covers 7 bases. Germline V gene lookup returns CDR1 MGHDK and CDR2 SYGVNS. The CDR3 is 12 residues long. V was clipped by 2 bases and J by 7 bases; unmatched bases: 2. The CDR3 spells CASSEGDREQYV. The CDR3 region has the DNA TGTGCCAGCAGTGAAGGGGACAGAGAGCAGTACGTC.

This clone has a single count. V is TRBV5-1 and J is TRBJ1-1; D is possibly TRBD1 (6 bases). The CDR3 covers 14 residues. The germline CDR1 and CDR2 sequences are SGHRS and YFSETQ. V shed 10 bases and J shed 0 bases, with 16 bases lying between them. This CDR3 is CARHQQGMNTEAFF. In nucleotides, the CDR3 is TGCGCCCGCCATCAACAGGGCATGAACACTGAAGCTTTCTTT.

This chain uses TRBV5-6 with TRBJ1-1; TRBD1 matches at 9 bases. Losses at the gene ends were 6 bases for V and 6 bases for J; bases not matched to a gene: 9. The CDR3 has 14 residues. CDR1 and CDR2 from the germline V gene are SGHDT and YYEEEE. Here the CDR3 DNA reads TGTGCCAGCACCCGTAACAGGGGGCTGTCTGAAGCTTTCTTT. Translating gives CASTRNRGLSEAFF.

The rearrangement uses TRBV5-4 and TRBJ2-3; 11 bases align to TRBD2. From germline, CDR1 is SGHNT and CDR2 YYREEE (reference sequence). This CDR3 spans 17 amino acids. V gave up 3 bases and J gave up 4 bases; unmatched junction bases: 10. CDR3 DNA sequence: TGTGCCAGCAGCTCGTTTAGCGGGGGGGAAAGAGCAGATACGCAGTATTTT. Translating it yields CASSSFSGGERADTQYF.

This clone was observed a single time. The chain combines TRBV4-1 with TRBJ1-5, with D possibly being TRBD1 (5 bases). CDR1 and CDR2 (germline): MGHRA, YSYEKL. V lost 2 bases and J lost 3, with 17 bases in between. This CDR3 comprises 17 residues. The CDR3 region is CASSQSFGTGYNQPQHF. CDR3 DNA sequence: TGCGCCAGCAGCCAAAGCTTCGGCACAGGCTACAATCAGCCCCAGCATTTT.

The chain uses TRBV2 and TRBJ1-3; 7 nucleotides align to TRBD1. Losses at the gene ends were 3 bases for V and 2 bases for J; bases not matched to a gene: 4. CDR3 length: 15 residues. From germline, CDR1 is SNHLY and CDR2 FYNNEI. CDR3 residues: CASSEQGQTGNTIYF. The CDR3 DNA reads as TGTGCCAGCAGTGAGCAGGGACAGACTGGAAACACCATATATTTT. Full variable domain (remainder filled in from reference TRBV2 and TRBJ1-3): EPEVTQTPSHQVTQMGQEVILRCVPISNHLYFYWYRQILGQKVEFLVSFYNNEISEKSEIFDDQFSVERPDGSNFTLKIRSTKLEDSAMYFCASSEQGQTGNTIYFGEGSWLTVV.